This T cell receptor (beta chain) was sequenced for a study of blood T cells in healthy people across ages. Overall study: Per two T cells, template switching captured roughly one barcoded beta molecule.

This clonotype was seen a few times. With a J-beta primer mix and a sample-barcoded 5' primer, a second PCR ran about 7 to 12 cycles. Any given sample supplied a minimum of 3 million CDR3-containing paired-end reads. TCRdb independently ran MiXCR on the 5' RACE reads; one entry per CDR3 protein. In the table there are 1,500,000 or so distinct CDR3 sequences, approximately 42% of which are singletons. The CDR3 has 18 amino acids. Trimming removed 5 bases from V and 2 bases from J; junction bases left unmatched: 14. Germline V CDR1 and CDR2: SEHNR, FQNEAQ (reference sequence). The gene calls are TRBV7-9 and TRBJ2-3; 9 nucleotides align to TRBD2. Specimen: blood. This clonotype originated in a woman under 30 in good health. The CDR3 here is CASSLRASGASFTDTQYF. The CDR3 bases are TGTGCCAGCAGCCTAAGAGCTAGCGGGGCCTCCTTCACAGATACGCAGTATTTT.